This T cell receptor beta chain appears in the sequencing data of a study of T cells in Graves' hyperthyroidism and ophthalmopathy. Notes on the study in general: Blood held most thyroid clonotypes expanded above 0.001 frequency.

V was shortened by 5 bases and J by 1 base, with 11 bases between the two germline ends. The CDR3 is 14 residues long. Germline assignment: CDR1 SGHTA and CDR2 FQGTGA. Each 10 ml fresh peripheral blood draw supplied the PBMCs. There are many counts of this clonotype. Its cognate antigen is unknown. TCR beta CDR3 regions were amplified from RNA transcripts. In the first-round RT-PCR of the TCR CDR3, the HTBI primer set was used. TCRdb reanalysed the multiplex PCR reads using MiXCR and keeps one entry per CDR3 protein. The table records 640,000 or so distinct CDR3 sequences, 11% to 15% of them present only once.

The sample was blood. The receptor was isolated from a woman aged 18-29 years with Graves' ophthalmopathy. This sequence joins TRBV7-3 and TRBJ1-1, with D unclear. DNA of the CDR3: TGTGCCAGCAGCCCCAGGCGTCAGAACACTGAAGCTTTCTTT. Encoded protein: CASSPRRQNTEAFF. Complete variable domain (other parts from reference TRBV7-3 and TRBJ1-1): GAGVSQTPSNKVTEKGKYVELRCDPISGHTALYWYRQSLGQGPEFLIYFQGTGAADDSGLPNDRFFAVRPEGSVSTLKIQRTERGDSAVYLCASSPRRQNTEAFFGQGTRLTVV.